This is a list of T cell receptor beta chains from one sample in a study of T cells in Graves' hyperthyroidism and ophthalmopathy. TCRdb re-called the multiplex PCR reads with MiXCR, one entry per CDR3 protein. The sample has hundreds of thousands of distinct CDR3 sequences, around 14% seen once. Sequenced: blood. The receptors derive from a woman aged 25-40 years with Graves' hyperthyroidism. Each CDR3 is given with its conserved first and last residue. A D gene is named only where the DNA matches it firmly. Clone size, where shown, is once, few, many, or a class for clones that have expanded.

CDR3 protein | CDR3 DNA | J gene | V gene | D gene | clone size
CASSMISGTTIYEQYF | TGTGCCAGCAGCATGATTAGCGGGACAACGATCTACGAGCAGTACTTC | TRBJ2-7 | TRBV6-1 | TRBD2 | few
CSVDKGGGELFF | TGCAGCGTTGATAAGGGTGGCGGGGAGCTGTTTTTT | TRBJ2-2 | TRBV29-1 | . | few
CASSQGPTYEQYF | TGTGCCAGCAGCCAAGGCCCGACCTACGAGCAGTACTTC | TRBJ2-7 | TRBV14 | . | .
CAISVDGNEQFF | TGTGCCATCAGTGTGGACGGGAATGAGCAGTTCTTC | TRBJ2-1 | TRBV10-3 | . | few
CASSKGLTWGEQYF | TGTGCCAGCAGCAAGGGACTAACCTGGGGCGAGCAGTACTTC | TRBJ2-7 | TRBV7-3 | TRBD2 | many
CASSLGGLAGTTDTQYF | TGTGCCAGCAGCTTGGGGGGACTAGCGGGAACCACAGATACGCAGTATTTT | TRBJ2-3 | TRBV5-4 | TRBD2 | few
CASSQEGLKGYDTQYF | TGTGCCAGCAGCCAAGAGGGACTTAAGGGGTACGATACGCAGTATTTT | TRBJ2-3 | TRBV3-1 | . | many
CASRAGDLRLADTGELFF | TGTGCCAGCAGGGCCGGAGATTTAAGACTAGCAGACACCGGGGAGCTGTTTTTT | TRBJ2-2 | TRBV6-1 | TRBD2 | .
CASSLAGGGADTQYF | TGTGCCAGCTCACTAGCGGGAGGCGGTGCAGATACGCAGTATTTT | TRBJ2-3 | TRBV18 | TRBD2 | many
CASSQDRHFLNTGELFF | TGTGCCAGCAGCCAAGATCGACACTTCTTGAACACCGGGGAGCTGTTTTTT | TRBJ2-2 | TRBV3-1 | . | many
CASSVGVGGRESPLHF | TGTGCCAGCAGCGTAGGAGTAGGAGGACGCGAGTCACCCCTCCACTTT | TRBJ1-6 | TRBV9 | . | few
CASSSGGMWETQYF | TGTGCCAGCTCATCCGGGGGGATGTGGGAGACCCAGTACTTC | TRBJ2-5 | TRBV5-8 | TRBD2 | .
CATSRGASLSYNEQFF | TGTGCCACCAGCAGAGGAGCTAGCTTATCCTACAATGAGCAGTTCTTC | TRBJ2-1 | TRBV15 | . | many
CAWNALLSYNEQFF | TGTGCCTGGAATGCTCTCCTTTCCTACAATGAGCAGTTCTTC | TRBJ2-1 | TRBV30 | . | .
CAQGGQPGLAGVGEQYF | TGTGCCCAAGGTGGGCAGCCCGGACTAGCGGGAGTGGGGGAGCAGTACTTC | TRBJ2-7 | TRBV5-4 | TRBD2 | few
CASSPFGLAANTGELFF | TGTGCCAGCAGTCCATTCGGGCTAGCGGCGAACACCGGGGAGCTGTTTTTT | TRBJ2-2 | TRBV14 | TRBD2 | .
CASSFLGLAYNEQFF | TGCGCCAGCAGCTTTTTAGGACTAGCCTACAATGAGCAGTTCTTC | TRBJ2-1 | TRBV5-1 | TRBD2 | many
CASSLWDSQNEKLFF | TGTGCCAGCAGCTTATGGGACAGTCAAAATGAAAAACTGTTTTTT | TRBJ1-4 | TRBV11-2 | TRBD1 | many
CASSVTADRSYEQYF | TGTGCCAGCAGCGTAACTGCTGACAGGTCCTACGAGCAGTACTTC | TRBJ2-7 | TRBV9 | . | few
CASGPDTRSNAEQFF | TGTGCTAGTGGACCGGACACGCGGAGTAACGCTGAGCAGTTCTTC | TRBJ2-1 | TRBV12-5 | . | few
CASSESLAGGPPDTQYF | TGCGCCAGCAGTGAGTCGCTAGCGGGAGGGCCCCCAGATACGCAGTATTTT | TRBJ2-3 | TRBV10-1 | TRBD2 | many
CSARTGPGQPQHF | TGCAGTGCTAGGACGGGCCCGGGTCAGCCCCAGCATTTT | TRBJ1-5 | TRBV20-1 | . | few
CSARGQSDTGELFF | TGCAGTGCTAGAGGACAGTCGGACACCGGGGAGCTGTTTTTT | TRBJ2-2 | TRBV20-1 | . | .
CASSYTSGMRYNEQFF | TGTGCCAGCAGCTACACTAGCGGGATGCGGTACAATGAGCAGTTCTTC | TRBJ2-1 | TRBV9 | TRBD2 | .
CASSIDPGASNQPQHF | TGTGCCAGTAGTATTGATCCGGGGGCTAGCAATCAGCCCCAGCATTTT | TRBJ1-5 | TRBV19 | . | few
CASTIYGQGWLEQYF | TGTGCCAGCACCATATACGGACAGGGATGGCTCGAGCAGTACTTC | TRBJ2-7 | TRBV6-1 | TRBD1 | many
CASSVLRNSEQYF | TGTGCCAGCAGTGTCCTCCGGAATAGCGAGCAGTACTTC | TRBJ2-7 | TRBV2 | . | many
CASSSPTSGSSYEQYF | TGTGCCAGCAGTTCTCCGACTAGCGGGAGCTCCTACGAGCAGTACTTC | TRBJ2-7 | TRBV28 | TRBD2 | few
CASRKNPAGTSYEQYF | TGTGCCAGCCGAAAAAACCCGGCGGGGACTTCCTACGAGCAGTACTTC | TRBJ2-7 | TRBV7-2 | . | few
CASSLGVAGGEQFF | TGTGCCAGCAGTTTGGGGGTAGCGGGAGGTGAGCAGTTCTTC | TRBJ2-1 | TRBV28 | TRBD2 | many
CASRFLPVAEAFF | TGTGCCAGCCGCTTTCTCCCCGTGGCTGAAGCTTTCTTT | TRBJ1-1 | TRBV7-9 | . | .
CASSQRGQGVANQPQHF | TGTGCCAGCAGCCAAAGAGGACAGGGCGTAGCAAATCAGCCCCAGCATTTT | TRBJ1-5 | TRBV7-8 | TRBD1 | many
CASSRAGTTDTQYF | TGTGCCAGCAGCCGGGCCGGGACCACAGATACGCAGTATTTT | TRBJ2-3 | TRBV5-8 | . | .
CSAARTGTSETQYF | TGCAGCGCCGCTCGGACAGGGACCTCAGAGACCCAGTACTTC | TRBJ2-5 | TRBV29-1 | TRBD1 | many
CASSLLRGVNEKLFF | TGTGCCAGCAGTTTACTCAGGGGCGTTAATGAAAAACTGTTTTTT | TRBJ1-4 | TRBV12-3/TRBV12-4 | . | .
CATRITSGSEQYF | TGTGCCACCAGAATTACTAGCGGGAGCGAGCAGTACTTC | TRBJ2-7 | TRBV15 | TRBD2 | many
CASSLGPSEQYF | TGTGCCAGCAGCTTGGGACCTTCCGAGCAGTACTTC | TRBJ2-7 | TRBV7-9 | . | many
CASRPGGRRDRRYEQYF | TGTGCCAGCAGGCCGGGGGGACGGCGGGACAGGAGATACGAGCAGTACTTC | TRBJ2-7 | TRBV6-1 | . | .
CSVVGEIKNIQYF | TGCAGCGTTGTTGGGGAAATCAAGAACATTCAGTACTTC | TRBJ2-4 | TRBV29-1 | . | .
CATTGSFTDTQYF | TGTGCCACGACAGGGTCTTTCACAGATACGCAGTATTTT | TRBJ2-3 | TRBV12-3/TRBV12-4 | TRBD1 | many
CASSIWPTDQPQHF | TGTGCCAGTAGTATATGGCCCACTGACCAGCCCCAGCATTTT | TRBJ1-5 | TRBV19 | . | .
CATSRAPNTEAFF | TGTGCCACCAGCAGAGCTCCAAACACTGAAGCTTTCTTT | TRBJ1-1 | TRBV15 | . | many
CASSFKGYGYTF | TGTGCCAGCAGTTTTAAGGGGTATGGCTACACCTTC | TRBJ1-2 | TRBV28 | . | many
CATSESGTGKYEQYF | TGTGCCACCAGTGAATCCGGGACAGGGAAGTACGAGCAGTACTTC | TRBJ2-7 | TRBV24-1 | TRBD1 | many
CASSFGGNLLTDTQYF | TGTGCCAGCAGCTTCGGGGGAAACCTACTCACAGATACGCAGTATTTT | TRBJ2-3 | TRBV5-6 | . | few